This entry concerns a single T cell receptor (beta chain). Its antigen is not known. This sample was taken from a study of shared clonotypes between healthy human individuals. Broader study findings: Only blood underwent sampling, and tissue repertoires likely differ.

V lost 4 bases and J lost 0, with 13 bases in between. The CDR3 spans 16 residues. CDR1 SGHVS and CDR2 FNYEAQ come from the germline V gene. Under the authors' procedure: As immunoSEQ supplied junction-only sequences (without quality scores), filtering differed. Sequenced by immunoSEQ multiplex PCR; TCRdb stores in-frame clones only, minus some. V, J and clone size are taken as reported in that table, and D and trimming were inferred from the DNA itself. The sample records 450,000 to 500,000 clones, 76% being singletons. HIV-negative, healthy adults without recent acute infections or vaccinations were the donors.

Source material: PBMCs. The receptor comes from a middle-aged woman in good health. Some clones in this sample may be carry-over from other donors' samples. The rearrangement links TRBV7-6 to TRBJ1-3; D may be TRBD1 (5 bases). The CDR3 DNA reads TGTGCCAGCAGCTCCAGCCGACAGAGCTCTGGAAACACCATATATTTT. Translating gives CASSSSRQSSGNTIYF.